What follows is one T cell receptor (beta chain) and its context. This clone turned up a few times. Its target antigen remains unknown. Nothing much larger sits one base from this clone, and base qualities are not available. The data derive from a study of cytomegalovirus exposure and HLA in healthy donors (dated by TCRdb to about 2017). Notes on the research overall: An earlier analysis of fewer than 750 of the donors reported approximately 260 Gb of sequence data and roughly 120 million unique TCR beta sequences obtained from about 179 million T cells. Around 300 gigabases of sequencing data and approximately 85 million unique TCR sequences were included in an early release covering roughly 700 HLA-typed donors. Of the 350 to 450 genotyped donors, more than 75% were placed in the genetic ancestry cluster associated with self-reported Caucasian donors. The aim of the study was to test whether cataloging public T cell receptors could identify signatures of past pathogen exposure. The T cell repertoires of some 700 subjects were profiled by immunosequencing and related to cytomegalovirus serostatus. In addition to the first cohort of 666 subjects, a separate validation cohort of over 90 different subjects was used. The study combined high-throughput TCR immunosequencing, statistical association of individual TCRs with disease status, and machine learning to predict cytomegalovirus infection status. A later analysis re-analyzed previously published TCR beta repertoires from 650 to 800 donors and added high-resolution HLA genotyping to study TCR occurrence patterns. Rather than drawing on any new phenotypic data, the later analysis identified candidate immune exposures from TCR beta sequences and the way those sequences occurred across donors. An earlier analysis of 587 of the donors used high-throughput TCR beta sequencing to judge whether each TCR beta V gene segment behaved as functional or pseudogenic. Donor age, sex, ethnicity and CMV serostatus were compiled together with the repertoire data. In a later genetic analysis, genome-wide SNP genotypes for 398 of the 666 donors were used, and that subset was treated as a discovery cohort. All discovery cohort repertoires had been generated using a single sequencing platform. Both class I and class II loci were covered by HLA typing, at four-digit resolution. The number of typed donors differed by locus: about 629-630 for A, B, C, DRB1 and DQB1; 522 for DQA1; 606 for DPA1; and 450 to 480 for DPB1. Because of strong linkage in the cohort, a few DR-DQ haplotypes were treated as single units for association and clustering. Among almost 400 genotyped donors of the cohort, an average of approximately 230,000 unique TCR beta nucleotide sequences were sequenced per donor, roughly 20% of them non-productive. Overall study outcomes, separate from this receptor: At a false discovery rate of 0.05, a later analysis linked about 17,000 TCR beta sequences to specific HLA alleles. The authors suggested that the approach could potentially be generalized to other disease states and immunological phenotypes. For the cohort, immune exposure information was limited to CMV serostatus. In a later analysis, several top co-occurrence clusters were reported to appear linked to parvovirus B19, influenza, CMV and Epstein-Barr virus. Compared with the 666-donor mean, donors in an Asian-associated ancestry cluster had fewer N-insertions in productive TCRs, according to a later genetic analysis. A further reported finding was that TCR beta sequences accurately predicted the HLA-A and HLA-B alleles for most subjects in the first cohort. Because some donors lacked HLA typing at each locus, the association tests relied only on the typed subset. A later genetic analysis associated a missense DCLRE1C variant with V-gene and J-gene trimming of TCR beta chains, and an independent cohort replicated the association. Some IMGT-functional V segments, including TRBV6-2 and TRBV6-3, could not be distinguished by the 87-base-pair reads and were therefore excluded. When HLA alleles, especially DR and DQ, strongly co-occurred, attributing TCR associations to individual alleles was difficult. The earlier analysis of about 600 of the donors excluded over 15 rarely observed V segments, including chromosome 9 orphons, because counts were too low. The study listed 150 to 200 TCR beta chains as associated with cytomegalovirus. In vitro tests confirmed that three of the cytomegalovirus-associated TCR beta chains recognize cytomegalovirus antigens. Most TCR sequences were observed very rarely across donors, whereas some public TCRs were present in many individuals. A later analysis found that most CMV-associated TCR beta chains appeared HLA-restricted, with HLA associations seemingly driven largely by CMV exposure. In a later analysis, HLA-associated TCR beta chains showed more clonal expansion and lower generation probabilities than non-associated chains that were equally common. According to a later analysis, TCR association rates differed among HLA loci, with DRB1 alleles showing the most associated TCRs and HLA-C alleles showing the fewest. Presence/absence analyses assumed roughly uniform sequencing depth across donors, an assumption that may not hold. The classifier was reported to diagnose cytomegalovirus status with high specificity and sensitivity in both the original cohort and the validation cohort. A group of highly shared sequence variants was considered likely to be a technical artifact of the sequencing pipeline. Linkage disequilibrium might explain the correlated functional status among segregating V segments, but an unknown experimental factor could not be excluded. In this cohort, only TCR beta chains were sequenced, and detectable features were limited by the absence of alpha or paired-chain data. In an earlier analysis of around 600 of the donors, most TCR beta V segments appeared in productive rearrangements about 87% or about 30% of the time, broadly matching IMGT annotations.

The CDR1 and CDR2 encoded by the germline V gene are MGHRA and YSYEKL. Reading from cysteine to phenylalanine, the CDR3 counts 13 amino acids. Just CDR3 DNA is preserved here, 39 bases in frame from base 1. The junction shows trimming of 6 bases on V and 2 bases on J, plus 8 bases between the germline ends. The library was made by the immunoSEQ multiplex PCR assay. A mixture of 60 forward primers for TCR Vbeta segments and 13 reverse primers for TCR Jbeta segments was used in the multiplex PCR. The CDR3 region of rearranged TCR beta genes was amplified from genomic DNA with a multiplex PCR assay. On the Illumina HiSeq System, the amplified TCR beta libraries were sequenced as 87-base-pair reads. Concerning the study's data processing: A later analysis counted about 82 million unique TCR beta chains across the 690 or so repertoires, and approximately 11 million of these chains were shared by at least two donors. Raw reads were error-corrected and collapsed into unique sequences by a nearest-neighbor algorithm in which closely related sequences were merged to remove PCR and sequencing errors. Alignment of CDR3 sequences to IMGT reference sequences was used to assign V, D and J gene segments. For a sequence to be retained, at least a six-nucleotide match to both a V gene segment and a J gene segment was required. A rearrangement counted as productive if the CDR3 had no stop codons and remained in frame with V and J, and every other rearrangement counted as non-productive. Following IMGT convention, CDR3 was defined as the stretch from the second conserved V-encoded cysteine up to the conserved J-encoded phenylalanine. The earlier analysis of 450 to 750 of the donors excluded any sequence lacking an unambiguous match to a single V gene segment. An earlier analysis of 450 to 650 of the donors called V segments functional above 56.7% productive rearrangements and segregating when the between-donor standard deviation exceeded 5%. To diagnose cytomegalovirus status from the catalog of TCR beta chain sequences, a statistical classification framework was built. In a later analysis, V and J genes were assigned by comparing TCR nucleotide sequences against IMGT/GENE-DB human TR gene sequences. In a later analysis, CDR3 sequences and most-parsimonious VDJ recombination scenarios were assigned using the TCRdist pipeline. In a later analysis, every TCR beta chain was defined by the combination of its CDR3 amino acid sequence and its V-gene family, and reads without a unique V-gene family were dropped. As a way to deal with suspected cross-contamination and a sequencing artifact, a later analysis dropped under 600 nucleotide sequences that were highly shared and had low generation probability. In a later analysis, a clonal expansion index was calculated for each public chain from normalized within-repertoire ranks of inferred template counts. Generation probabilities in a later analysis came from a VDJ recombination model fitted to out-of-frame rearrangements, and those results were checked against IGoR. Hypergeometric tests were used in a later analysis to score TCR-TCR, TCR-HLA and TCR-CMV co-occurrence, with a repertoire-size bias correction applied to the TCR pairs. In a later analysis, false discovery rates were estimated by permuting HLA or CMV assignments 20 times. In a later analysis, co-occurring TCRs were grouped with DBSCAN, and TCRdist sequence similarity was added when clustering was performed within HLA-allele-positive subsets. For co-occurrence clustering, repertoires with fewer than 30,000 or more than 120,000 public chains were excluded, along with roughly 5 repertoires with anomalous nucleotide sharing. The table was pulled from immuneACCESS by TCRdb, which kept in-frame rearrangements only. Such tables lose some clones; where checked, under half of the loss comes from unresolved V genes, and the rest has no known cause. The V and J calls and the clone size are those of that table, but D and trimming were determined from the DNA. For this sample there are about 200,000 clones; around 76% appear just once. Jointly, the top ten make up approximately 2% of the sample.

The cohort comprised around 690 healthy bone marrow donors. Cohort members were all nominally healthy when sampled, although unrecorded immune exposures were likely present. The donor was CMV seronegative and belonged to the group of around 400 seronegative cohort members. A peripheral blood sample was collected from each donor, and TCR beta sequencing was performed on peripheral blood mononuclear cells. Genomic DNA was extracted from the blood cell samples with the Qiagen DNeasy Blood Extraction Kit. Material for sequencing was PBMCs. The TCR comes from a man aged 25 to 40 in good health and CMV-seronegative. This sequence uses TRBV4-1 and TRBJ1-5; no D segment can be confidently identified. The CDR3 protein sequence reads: CASSTGGNQPQHF. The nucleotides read TGCGCCAGCAGTACGGGAGGCAATCAGCCCCAGCATTTT.